Below are 3 T cell receptor beta chains sequenced from a single sample in a study of Graves' ophthalmopathy and Graves' hyperthyroidism. Using RNA transcripts, the TCR beta CDR3 regions were amplified. First-round RT-PCR used HTBI primers; second-round multiplex PCR followed. TCRdb reanalysed the multiplex PCR reads using MiXCR and keeps one entry per CDR3 protein. The table includes approximately 480,000 distinct CDR3 sequences, 14% detected once. The sample taken for sequencing was blood. The origin of the receptors is a woman in her 30s with Graves' ophthalmopathy.

This clonotype was seen repeatedly, ten times or more. This chain joins TRBV10-3 and TRBJ1-3, with a tentative D call TRBD1 (6 bases). V gave up 6 bases and J gave up 2 bases, with 11 bases separating them. Germline V lookup: CDR1 ENHRY, CDR2 SYGVKD. The CDR3 covers 14 residues. CDR3: CAIREDRTGNTIYF. The CDR3 DNA reads TGTGCCATCAGAGAGGACAGAACTGGAAACACCATATATTTT.

This clonotype has a count of ten or more. This chain connects TRBV28 to TRBJ2-5; 10 bases match TRBD1. V shed 5 bases, J shed 5 bases, and the junction held 14 bases outside the gene matches. Germline V gives CDR1 MDHEN, CDR2 SYDVKM. The CDR3 length is 17 residues. The CDR3 reads CASSHTTWTGGLETQYF. Written as DNA, the CDR3 is TGTGCCAGCAGTCATACAACCTGGACAGGGGGGTTGGAGACCCAGTACTTC.

This clonotype was detected ten times or more. This clone may be a read error of a much larger clone one base away. This chain links TRBV6-2 or TRBV6-3 with TRBJ1-2; weak D call: TRBD1 (6 bases). The CDR3 spans 16 residues. The germline V and J ends were trimmed by 1 base and 0 bases, with 12 bases remaining between them. Germline assignment: CDR1 MNHEY and CDR2 SVGEGT. Here the CDR3 reads CASSYCPGTTNYGYTF. The CDR3, as DNA: TGTGCCAGCAGTTACTGCCCCGGGACAACTAACTATGGCTACACCTTC.